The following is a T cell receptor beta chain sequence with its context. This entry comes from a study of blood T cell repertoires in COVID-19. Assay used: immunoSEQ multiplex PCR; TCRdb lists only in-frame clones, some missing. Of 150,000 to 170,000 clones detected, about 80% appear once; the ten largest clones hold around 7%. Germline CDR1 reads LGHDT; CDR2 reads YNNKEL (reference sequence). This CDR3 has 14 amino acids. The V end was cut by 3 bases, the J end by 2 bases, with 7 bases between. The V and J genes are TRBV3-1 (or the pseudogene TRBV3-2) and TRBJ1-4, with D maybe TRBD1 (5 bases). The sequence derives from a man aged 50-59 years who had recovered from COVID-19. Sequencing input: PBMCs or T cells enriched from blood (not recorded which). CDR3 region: CASSHGGTNEKLFF. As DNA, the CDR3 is TGTGCCAGCAGCCATGGGGGGACTAATGAAAAACTGTTTTTT.